One and the same sample provided the 3 T cell receptor beta chains below, sequenced in a study of metastatic and nonmetastatic thyroid tumors. MiXCR re-clonotyped the PCR reads for TCRdb. This table holds roughly 4,900 clones, approximately 28% found once. Patients had received no treatment of any kind before thyroid surgery. The sequencing input was adjacent normal tissue. The receptors come from a female donor with papillary thyroid cancer or a benign thyroid nodule (not recorded which). Some clones in this sample may be carry-over from other donors' samples.

This clone was recorded a few times. The J gene is TRBJ1-1, the V gene TRBV12-3 or TRBV12-4; D ambiguous. Trimming removed 1 base at V and 11 bases at J, with 14 bases between. This CDR3 has 13 residues. CDR3 region: CASSLGGELGAFF. The CDR3 DNA follows: TGTGCCAGCAGTTTAGGGGGAGAGCTGGGTGCTTTCTTT.

About this clone: The junction departs from the called germline gene at one end, perhaps through a read error. This chain connects TRBV6-1 to TRBJ2-6, with D maybe TRBD1 (7 bases). This CDR3 region has 17 residues. Per the germline V gene, CDR1 is MNHNS and CDR2 is SASEGT. The CDR3 DNA is TGTGACAGCAAGCCTCAGGGGGGTAACTCTGGGTCTAACGTCCTGACTTTC. The encoded protein is CDSKPQGGNSGSNVLTF.

This clone was seen a few times. The rearrangement links TRBV6-1 to TRBJ1-5; D not certain. The length of the CDR3 is 15 residues. V dropped 3 bases and J dropped 5 bases, with 14 bases sitting between them. CDR1 and CDR2 from the germline V gene are MNHNS and SASEGT. CDR3 region: CASSDRKAGDQPQHF. In DNA form, the CDR3 reads TGTGCCAGCAGTGATCGTAAGGCTGGGGATCAGCCCCAGCATTTT.